The entry that follows covers one T cell receptor (beta chain) sequence. The record originates from a study of OX40 agonist ivuxolimab in advanced cancers. Study-level information: Ivuxolimab, an antibody acting as an agonist of OX40 (CD134), was used to treat patients. Each dose-escalation patient presented with hepatocellular carcinoma, melanoma, renal cell or head and neck cancer. From about 23 to 85 years was the age range, with a mean of about 54 years, and nearly 85% were male. Patients with prior anti-PD-1, anti-PD-L1 or anti-CTLA-4 therapy were eligible; less than 50% had some.

With V trimmed by 2 bases and J by 15 bases, 6 bases remained unmatched. The germline CDR1 and CDR2 sequences are SGHVS and FNYEAQ. There are 12 residues in the CDR3. This table comes from immunoSEQ multiplex PCR, and its TCRdb copy is limited to in-frame clones, with some not included. The sample records 90,000 or so clones, about 87% being singletons. The origin of this receptor is an adult with an advanced solid tumor such as melanoma, head and neck, liver or kidney cancer. This chain connects TRBV7-6 to TRBJ2-1, with 8 positions matching TRBD1. The sample was CD4+ or CD8+ T cells sorted from blood, taken in a trial of the OX40 agonist ivuxolimab. CDR3 bases: TGTGCCAGCAGCTTACCTGACAGGGGTCCGTTCTTC. It is translated as CASSLPDRGPFF.